This paragraph covers one T cell receptor beta chain sequence. Only a few counts were recorded for this clone. Its antigen is currently not known. The record has no base qualities; no much larger clone is one base away. This entry is derived from a study of blood T cell repertoires in COVID-19 (dated by TCRdb to the early 2020s). Study-level background: Samples covering the acute and convalescent phases of COVID-19 were provided by collaborators in the United States, Italy and Spain. The prospective study material was composed of cDNA or gDNA derived from T cells, B-cell-depleted T cells, or PBMCs. Subjects who had been exposed to COVID-19, were actively infected with it, or had recovered from it provided the deeply sampled blood TCRbeta repertoires that made up the dataset. The repertoires were released in a freely available public database intended as a resource for research on the immune response to SARS-CoV-2. The samples were drawn from two sources: the first 160 participants of the ongoing ImmuneRACE study, and about 1,300 subjects contributed by 6 global collaborators. The sample metadata nearly always contained a de-identified subject ID, COVID-19 status, age in years and sex. HLA class I and class II types, where available, came from metadata supplied by the sample provider rather than from assay-based typing. Results the study describes overall, beyond this receptor: How much clinical and demographic metadata was included differed by source and by participant, and the metadata was provided uncurated.

Participants in the prospective study were enrolled through a virtual design, were aged roughly 18 to 100 years, and lived in 24 United States geographic areas. In the prospective study, participants were assigned to cohorts based on the clinical history participants reported in a screening survey and a study questionnaire. ImmuneRACE Cohort 3 recovered participants were defined by two consecutive negative NP/OP PCR tests, healthcare professional clearance, or symptom resolution. In the prospective study, whole blood, serum and a nasopharyngeal or oropharyngeal swab were collected from each participant by mobile phlebotomists. Over an approximately 2-month period, participants in the prospective study had the option of providing additional blood draws and questionnaires. Blood samples from the prospective study were shipped frozen or at room temperature prior to DNA extraction. The immunoSEQ Assay, a bias-controlled multiplex PCR, was used to amplify TCRbeta CDR3 regions from genomic DNA. The study's processing was this. Within the assay, amplification of reference gene primers was used to estimate how many nucleated cells each sample contained. To quantify the absolute abundance of each unique TCRbeta CDR3 rearrangement, sequence reads were collapsed and filtered. For each sample, productive Simpson clonality was calculated as the square root of Simpson's diversity index across productive rearrangements. Held by TCRdb, this immuneACCESS table contains in-frame sequences only and omits some clones. Under half of the omission traces to an unresolved V gene where checked; the cause of the rest is unknown. The DNA was the basis for D and trimming; V, J and clone size are from that table. The sample table holds 180,000 or so clones, of which approximately 80% were seen once. Of the sample, approximately 10% falls within the top ten clones.

The sequence was obtained from a man in his forties or fifties who had recovered from COVID-19. Sequenced material: PBMCs or T cells enriched from blood (not recorded which).

The DNA reads as follows: TGTGCCAGCAGTGGGGGCTGGGGAAGAGTGACTGAAGCTTTCTTT. This encodes CASSGGWGRVTEAFF. The rearranged chain carries TRBV2 and TRBJ1-1; the D region possibly corresponds to TRBD1 (5 bases align). V is reduced by 4 bases and J by 5 bases, leaving a spacing of 17 bases between them. From cysteine to phenylalanine, the CDR3 is 15 amino acids long. Only CDR3 DNA is held: 45 bases, read in frame from base 1. The germline V gene encodes CDR1 SNHLY and CDR2 FYNNEI. Joined to the reference TRBV2 and TRBJ1-1 proteins, this CDR3 gives the full variable domain: EPEVTQTPSHQVTQMGQEVILRCVPISNHLYFYWYRQILGQKVEFLVSFYNNEISEKSEIFDDQFSVERPDGSNFTLKIRSTKLEDSAMYFCASSGGWGRVTEAFFGQGTRLTVV.